The 9 T cell receptor beta chains listed next were all sequenced from one sample in a study of cytomegalovirus exposure and HLA in healthy donors. This table comes from immunoSEQ multiplex PCR, and its TCRdb copy is limited to in-frame clones, with some not included. The sample lists 200,000 to 250,000 clones; less than 85% were seen once. Sequenced: PBMCs. All receptors derive from a woman under 30 in good health and CMV-seronegative.

The rearrangement links TRBV11-2 to TRBJ2-7; D call uncertain. The CDR3 runs to 14 residues. Trimming removed 0 bases at V and 3 bases at J, with 9 bases between. Germline CDR1 reads SGHAT; CDR2 reads FQNNGV. CDR3 loop: CASSLDYGSYEQYF. The DNA of the CDR3 is TGTGCCAGCAGCTTAGATTATGGCAGCTACGAGCAGTACTTC.

The CDR3 is CAWTTGTSGGASGELFF. CDR3 nucleotide sequence: TGTGCCTGGACTACCGGGACTAGCGGGGGGGCCTCCGGGGAGCTGTTTTTT. J is TRBJ2-2 and V is TRBV30; 16 nucleotides agree with TRBD2. Germline V gene sequence: CDR1 GTSNPN, CDR2 SVGIG (reference sequence). The CDR3 consists of 17 residues. V lost 4 bases and J lost 6; bases outside the gene matches: 8.

The chain employs TRBV7-6 and TRBJ2-5, with no clear D. Deletions cut 3 bases from V and 5 bases from J, with 19 bases between. Germline lookup yields CDR1 SGHVS and CDR2 FNYEAQ. CDR3 length equals 16 residues. CDR3 region: CASSFGPGRRGETQYF. DNA of the CDR3: TGTGCCAGCAGCTTTGGACCGGGCAGGAGAGGCGAGACCCAGTACTTC.

This rearrangement joins TRBV9 to TRBJ2-3; tentative D call: TRBD2 (7 bases). Germline V gene lookup returns CDR1 SGDLS and CDR2 YYNGEE. The V gene lost 4 bases and the J gene lost 4 bases, with 16 bases spanning the gap. The CDR3 consists of 15 residues. The CDR3: CASSFLGGGADTQYF. CDR3 DNA: TGTGCCAGCAGCTTTCTAGGCGGGGGCGCAGATACGCAGTATTTT. The full variable domain, its missing parts supplied by reference TRBV9 and TRBJ2-3, is DSGVTQTPKHLITATGQRVTLRCSPRSGDLSVYWYQQSLDQGLQFLIQYYNGEERAKGNILERFSAQQFPDLHSELNLSSLELGDSALYFCASSFLGGGADTQYFGPGTRLTVL.

V usage is TRBV13 and J usage is TRBJ1-4; a possible D gene is TRBD1 (5 bases). The germline V gene has CDR1 PRHDT and CDR2 FYEKMQ (reference sequence). CDR3 length: 15 amino acids. With 2 bases removed from V and 6 bases from J, the gap between germline ends came to 13 bases. The CDR3: CASSLPGRSYEKLFF. The CDR3 DNA sequence: TGTGCCAGCAGCTTACCAGGGCGCAGCTATGAAAAACTGTTTTTT.

This chain connects TRBV18 to TRBJ1-1; D uncertain. V lost 3 bases, J lost 4 bases, and 12 bases lay in between. This CDR3 is built from 14 residues. The V gene's germline CDR1 is KGHSH and CDR2 LQKENI. The CDR3 region is CASSPGRDSTEAFF. CDR3 bases: TGTGCCAGCTCACCCGGACGAGACTCCACTGAAGCTTTCTTT.

The V call is TRBV7-6, the J call TRBJ1-2; 7 bases match TRBD1. The CDR3 has 13 amino acids. V lost 5 bases and J lost 4; bases outside the gene matches: 4. Germline V gene lookup returns CDR1 SGHVS and CDR2 FNYEAQ. The DNA for the CDR3 is TGTGCCAGCAGCGCCGGGACAGTCTATGGCTACACCTTC. It yields the protein CASSAGTVYGYTF.

V and J are TRBV6-6 and TRBJ1-1, with no clear D. This CDR3 is built from 14 residues. V was cut by 5 bases and J by 3 bases, with 13 bases left in between. CDR1 and CDR2 from the germline V gene are MNHNY and SVGAGI (reference sequence). CDR3 DNA: TGTGCCAGCAGTCCGGGCCGAGGGTACACTGAAGCTTTCTTT. Its translation: CASSPGRGYTEAFF.

The V call is TRBV13, the J call TRBJ1-2, with D possibly matching TRBD1 (5 bases). This CDR3 comprises 13 residues. Trimming removed 0 bases at V and 6 bases at J, with 8 bases between. Looked up from germline, CDR1 is PRHDT and CDR2 is FYEKMQ (reference sequence). The CDR3 coding sequence is TGTGCCAGCAGCTTAGGAGGGGCCGATGGCTACACCTTC. Protein: CASSLGGADGYTF.